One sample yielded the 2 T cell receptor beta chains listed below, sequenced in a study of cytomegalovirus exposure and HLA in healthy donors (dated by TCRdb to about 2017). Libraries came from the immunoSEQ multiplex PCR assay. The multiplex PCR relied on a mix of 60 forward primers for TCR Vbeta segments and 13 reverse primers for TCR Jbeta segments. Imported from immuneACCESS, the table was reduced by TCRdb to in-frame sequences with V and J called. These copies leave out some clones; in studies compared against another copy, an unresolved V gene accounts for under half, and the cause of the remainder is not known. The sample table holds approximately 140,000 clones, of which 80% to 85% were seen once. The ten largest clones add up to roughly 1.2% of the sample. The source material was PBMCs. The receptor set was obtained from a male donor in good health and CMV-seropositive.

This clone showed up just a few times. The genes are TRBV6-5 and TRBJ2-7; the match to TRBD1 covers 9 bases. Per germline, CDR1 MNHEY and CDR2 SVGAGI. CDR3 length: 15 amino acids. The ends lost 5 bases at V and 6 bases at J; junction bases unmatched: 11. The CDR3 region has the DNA TGTGCCAGCAGTCGGCCCGGGACAGGGTTGGTCGAGCAGTACTTC. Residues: CASSRPGTGLVEQYF.

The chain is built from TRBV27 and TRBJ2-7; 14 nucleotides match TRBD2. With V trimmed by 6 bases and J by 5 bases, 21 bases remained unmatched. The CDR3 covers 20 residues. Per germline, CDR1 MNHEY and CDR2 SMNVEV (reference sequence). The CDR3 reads CASRGGTGTSGSRSRHEQYF. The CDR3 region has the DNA TGTGCCAGCAGAGGGGGGACGGGGACTAGCGGGAGTCGGTCCCGCCACGAGCAGTACTTC.